The T cell receptor (beta chain) under discussion was sequenced for a study of cytomegalovirus exposure and HLA in healthy donors. With 60 Vbeta and 13 Jbeta primers, the PCR was carried out. The assay was immunoSEQ multiplex PCR, and TCRdb's table has in-frame clones only and misses some. The sample has about 130,000 clones; about 69% are singletons. Germline values: CDR1 SEHNR, CDR2 FQNEAQ (reference sequence). This CDR3 is built from 14 residues. The V end was cut by 0 bases, the J end by 3 bases, with 8 bases between. The sequence came from a man aged 30 to 45 in good health and CMV-seronegative. The J gene is TRBJ2-5, the V gene TRBV7-9; possible D gene TRBD2, 5 bases. Sequenced: PBMCs. The CDR3 loop is CASSLASGEETQYF. The CDR3 DNA sequence: TGTGCCAGCAGCTTAGCATCCGGGGAAGAGACCCAGTACTTC.